This T cell receptor (beta chain) was sequenced in a study of T-cell memory formation after mild COVID-19. Germline assignment: CDR1 ENHRY and CDR2 SYGVKD. This CDR3 has 16 residues. The V gene lost 3 bases and the J gene lost 0 bases, with 13 bases spanning the gap. A single record per CDR3 protein comes from TCRdb applying MiXCR to the 5' RACE reads. The sample carries just under 550,000 distinct CDR3 sequences, roughly 21% recorded once. This clonotype was sampled from an adult woman who had mild COVID-19 (a few samples of this study predate the infection). Cell type and time point are not known. The gene calls are TRBV10-3 and TRBJ2-3; either TRBD1 or TRBD2 may fit D (5 bases each). The sequenced material came from PBMCs or a T cell subset sorted from them (not recorded which). The CDR3 is CAISDRGFTSTDTQYF. The CDR3 nucleotides read TGTGCCATCAGTGATCGGGGCTTTACTAGCACAGATACGCAGTATTTT.